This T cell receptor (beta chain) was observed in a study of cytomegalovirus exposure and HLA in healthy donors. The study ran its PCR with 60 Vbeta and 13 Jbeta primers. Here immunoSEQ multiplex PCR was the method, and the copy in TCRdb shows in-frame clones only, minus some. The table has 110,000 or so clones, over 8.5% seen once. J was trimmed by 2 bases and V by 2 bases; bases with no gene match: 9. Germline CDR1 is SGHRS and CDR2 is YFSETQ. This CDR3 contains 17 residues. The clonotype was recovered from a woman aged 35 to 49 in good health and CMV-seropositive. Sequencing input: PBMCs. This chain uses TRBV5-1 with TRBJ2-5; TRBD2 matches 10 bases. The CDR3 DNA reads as TGCGCCAGCAGCTTCCCCGTAGCGGGGGGATTGCAAGAGACCCAGTACTTC. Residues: CASSFPVAGGLQETQYF. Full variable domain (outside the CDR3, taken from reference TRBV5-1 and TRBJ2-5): KAGVTQTPRYLIKTRGQQVTLSCSPISGHRSVSWYQQTPGQGLQFLFEYFSETQRNKGNFPGRFSGRQFSNSRSEMNVSTLELGDSALYLCASSFPVAGGLQETQYFGPGTRLLVL.